This T cell receptor (beta chain) was obtained from a study of control samples from healthy donors and cancer patients. The CDR3 is 13 residues long. In germline, CDR1 is SGHVS, CDR2 FQNEAQ. Deletions cut 2 bases from V and 6 bases from J, with 10 bases between. Clones were sequenced by immunoSEQ multiplex PCR, and TCRdb holds only the in-frame ones, with some missing. Of around 90,000 clones in the sample, around nine tenths were seen once. The sample was blood. V usage is TRBV7-8 and J usage is TRBJ1-2; a possible D gene is TRBD1 (6 bases). The TCR originated in a man under 40 in good health. CDR3 protein: CASSLLDSNGYTF. The CDR3 DNA reads as TGTGCCAGCAGCTTATTGGACAGCAATGGCTACACCTTC.